Below, 16 T cell receptor beta chains from the same sample are listed, as sequenced in a study of beta chain features in type 1 diabetes. cDNA synthesis used the whole RNA isolate, giving expressed TCRB sequences. Libraries were prepared by immunoSEQ multiplex PCR; TCRdb keeps only in-frame clonotypes and omits some of them. The repertoire holds around 150,000 clones, with around 7% as singletons. The sequencing input was central memory CD4+ T cells from blood. These receptors came from a woman aged 25 to 39 in good health.

The rearrangement links TRBV7-2 to TRBJ2-7; possible D gene TRBD2, 6 bases. Trimming stripped 1 base from V and 1 base from J, with 20 bases between. Germline CDR1 is SGHTA and CDR2 is FQGNSA. This CDR3 contains 18 residues. The CDR3 DNA sequence: TGTGCCAGCAGCTTAGTTGGACCTCGGGACGGGAGTTCCTACGAGCAGTACTTC. This translates into CASSLVGPRDGSSYEQYF.

This clone was detected only a few times. V usage is TRBV10-3 and J usage is TRBJ2-2; 10 nucleotides align to TRBD1. Germline V gives CDR1 ENHRY, CDR2 SYGVKD. There are 16 residues in the CDR3. Losses at the gene ends were 10 bases for V and 4 bases for J; bases not matched to a gene: 12. The CDR3 coding sequence is TGTGCCACCAACGCGGAGGGACAGGGGTTCACCGGGGAGCTGTTTTTT. The encoded protein is CATNAEGQGFTGELFF.

This clone occurred a few times. The chain uses TRBV11-2 and TRBJ2-1, with D perhaps matching TRBD2 (6 bases). Germline assignment: CDR1 SGHAT and CDR2 FQNNGV. Between the trimmed V and J ends, which lost 5 bases and 3 bases, there was a span of 8 bases. CDR3 length: 13 residues. The DNA for the CDR3 is TGTGCCAGCAGCCCGGGACTCTACAATGAGCAGTTCTTC. Residues: CASSPGLYNEQFF.

This clone was detected only a few times. The V gene is TRBV15, the J gene TRBJ2-7; TRBD2 matches 9 bases. Germline CDR1 reads LNHNV; CDR2 reads YYDKDF (reference sequence). The CDR3 extends over 14 amino acids. The ends lost 3 bases at V and 6 bases at J; junction bases unmatched: 6. CDR3 residues: CATSSSSGRFEQYF. CDR3 DNA sequence: TGTGCCACCAGCAGTTCGAGCGGGAGGTTCGAGCAGTACTTC.

This clone was counted only a few times. This chain uses TRBV9 with TRBJ1-2; 7 nucleotides align to TRBD1. Germline V CDR1 and CDR2: SGDLS, YYNGEE. The trim removed 5 bases at V and 6 bases at J, leaving 10 bases unmatched. The CDR3 is made up of 14 amino acids. The CDR3: CASREQGKRNGYTF. The DNA of the CDR3 is TGTGCCAGCAGGGAACAGGGGAAAAGGAATGGCTACACCTTC.

The chain uses TRBV7-8 and TRBJ1-2; 9 bases agree with TRBD1. V shed 7 bases and J 7 bases; nucleotides not matched to a gene: 10. This CDR3 is built from 14 residues. Germline V gene lookup returns CDR1 SGHVS and CDR2 FQNEAQ. The CDR3 region has the DNA TGTGCCAGCACCCTATCGCCGGGACAGGGTGGCTACACCTTC. It specifies CASTLSPGQGGYTF.

Many counts were recorded for this clone. This chain joins TRBV4-3 and TRBJ1-4, with D maybe TRBD1 (6 bases). Germline V gene sequence: CDR1 LGHNA, CDR2 YSLEER. The CDR3 loop spans 17 amino acids. V dropped 0 bases and J dropped 5 bases, with 16 bases sitting between them. The CDR3 DNA is TGCGCCAGCAGCCAAGATCTAATACAGGGTAAAAATGAAAAACTGTTTTTT. It encodes CASSQDLIQGKNEKLFF.

There are many counts of this clone. V and J are TRBV15 and TRBJ1-5; D is perhaps TRBD1 (5 bases). The CDR3 consists of 13 residues. The V end was cut by 5 bases, the J end by 10 bases, with 15 bases between. Germline V gene sequence: CDR1 LNHNV, CDR2 YYDKDF (reference sequence). CDR3 sequence reads: CATSENGGDPQHF. CDR3 DNA: TGTGCCACCAGCGAAAACGGGGGGGACCCCCAGCATTTT.

The gene calls are TRBV30 and TRBJ2-4; TRBD1 aligns across 8 bases. The germline V gene encodes CDR1 GTSNPN and CDR2 SVGIG (reference sequence). Losses at the gene ends were 2 bases for V and 2 bases for J; bases not matched to a gene: 23. The CDR3 contains 21 residues. CDR3 in DNA: TGTGCCTGGAGTACCTGGCGGGATGGGTCCCGACAGGGGACGTCCAAAAACATTCAGTACTTC. Encoded protein: CAWSTWRDGSRQGTSKNIQYF.

This clone was counted only a few times. The V and J genes are TRBV5-1 and TRBJ2-3, with 7 bases lining up with TRBD1. Germline-derived CDR1 and CDR2 are SGHRS and YFSETQ. The V gene end was trimmed by 4 bases and the J gene end by 3 bases; junction bases not matched to a gene: 11. CDR3 length: 16 amino acids. This chain's CDR3 is CASSLGRGIETDTQYF. The CDR3 region has the DNA TGCGCCAGCAGCCTAGGCAGGGGGATAGAGACAGATACGCAGTATTTT.

This clone showed up just a few times. The chain combines TRBV7-2 with TRBJ2-3; 10 positions agree with TRBD2. Per the germline V gene, CDR1 is SGHTA and CDR2 is FQGNSA. The V and J ends lost 5 bases and 8 bases, in that order; junction bases with no gene match: 13. The length of the CDR3 is 16 residues. The DNA of the CDR3 is TGTGCCAGCAGCCCATGGACTAGCGGAGGGGGGCGTACGCAGTATTTT. Protein: CASSPWTSGGGRTQYF. Variable domain in full (rest from reference TRBV7-2 and TRBJ2-3): GAGVSQSPSNKVTEKGKDVELRCDPISGHTALYWYRQSLGQGLEFLIYFQGNSAPDKSGLPSDRFSAERTGGSVSTLTIQRTQQEDSAVYLCASSPWTSGGGRTQYFGPGTRLTVL.

The chain uses TRBV28 and TRBJ2-7, with 11 bases identical to TRBD1. The CDR3 extends over 15 amino acids. The trim removed 3 bases at V and 6 bases at J, leaving 7 bases unmatched. CDR1 is MDHEN and CDR2 is SYDVKM in the germline V gene. The CDR3 region is CASSFDGTGGGEQYF. CDR3 in DNA: TGTGCCAGCAGTTTTGACGGGACAGGGGGTGGCGAGCAGTACTTC.

The rearrangement links TRBV2 to TRBJ2-3; D is perhaps TRBD2 (6 bases). Germline CDR1 SNHLY, CDR2 FYNNEI. The ends were cut back, 7 bases at V and 4 bases at J, with 12 bases in the middle. The CDR3 loop spans 13 amino acids. The CDR3 reads CASIAGNPDTQYF. CDR3 sequence (DNA): TGTGCCAGCATCGCGGGGAACCCAGATACGCAGTATTTT.

The genes are TRBV7-3 and TRBJ2-3; D is ambiguous. The CDR3 is made up of 12 amino acids. V dropped 2 bases and J dropped 3 bases, with 3 bases sitting between them. The germline CDR1 and CDR2 sequences are SGHTA and FQGTGA. Here the CDR3 reads CASSLATDTQYF. The CDR3 DNA reads TGTGCCAGCAGCTTAGCGACAGATACGCAGTATTTT.

This clone has more than one count but fewer than ten. The chain recombines TRBV7-9 with TRBJ2-2, with 13 bases aligning to TRBD2. The CDR3 has 16 amino acids. The ends lost 3 bases at V and 4 bases at J; junction bases unmatched: 2. Germline V gives CDR1 SEHNR, CDR2 FQNEAQ (reference sequence). This chain's CDR3 is CASSFGLAGVTGELFF. CDR3 nucleotide sequence: TGTGCCAGCAGCTTTGGACTAGCGGGAGTCACCGGGGAGCTGTTTTTT.

The chain has TRBV5-4 and TRBJ2-3, with a possible D match to TRBD2 (5 bases). Between the trimmed V and J ends, which lost 0 bases and 6 bases, there was a span of 14 bases. CDR1 and CDR2 from the germline V gene are SGHNT and YYREEE (reference sequence). CDR3 length equals 15 residues. CDR3 DNA: TGTGCCAGCAGCTTGGCTATGGCGGGCGGGGATACGCAGTATTTT. Translating it yields CASSLAMAGGDTQYF. The complete variable domain, with remaining parts taken from reference TRBV5-4 and TRBJ2-3, reads ETGVTQSPTHLIKTRGQQVTLRCSSQSGHNTVSWYQQALGQGPQFIFQYYREEENGRGNFPPRFSGLQFPNYSSELNVNALELDDSALYLCASSLAMAGGDTQYFGPGTRLTVL.